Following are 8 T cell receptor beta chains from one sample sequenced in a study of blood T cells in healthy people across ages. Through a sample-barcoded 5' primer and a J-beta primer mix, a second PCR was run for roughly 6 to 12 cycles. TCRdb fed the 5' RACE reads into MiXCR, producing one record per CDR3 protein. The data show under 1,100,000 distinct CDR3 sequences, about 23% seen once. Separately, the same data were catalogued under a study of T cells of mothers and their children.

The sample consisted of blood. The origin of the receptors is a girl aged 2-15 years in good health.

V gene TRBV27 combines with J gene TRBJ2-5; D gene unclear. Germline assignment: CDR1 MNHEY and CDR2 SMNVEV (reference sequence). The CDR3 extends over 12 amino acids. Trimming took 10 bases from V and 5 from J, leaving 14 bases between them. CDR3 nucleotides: TGTGCCACTTCGACCCCCGGGGAGACCCAGTACTTC. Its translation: CATSTPGETQYF.

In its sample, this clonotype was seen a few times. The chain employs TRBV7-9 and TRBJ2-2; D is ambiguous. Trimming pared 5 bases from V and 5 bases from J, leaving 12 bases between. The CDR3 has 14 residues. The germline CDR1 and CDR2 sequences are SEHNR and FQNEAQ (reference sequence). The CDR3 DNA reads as TGTGCCAGCAGCGCCCCTACTGGAACCGGGGAGCTGTTTTTT. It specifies CASSAPTGTGELFF.

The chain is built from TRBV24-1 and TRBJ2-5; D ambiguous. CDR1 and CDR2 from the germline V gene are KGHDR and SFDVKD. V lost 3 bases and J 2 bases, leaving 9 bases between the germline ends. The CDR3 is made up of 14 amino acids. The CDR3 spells CATSDEQRQETQYF. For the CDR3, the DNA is TGTGCCACCAGTGATGAACAGCGTCAAGAGACCCAGTACTTC.

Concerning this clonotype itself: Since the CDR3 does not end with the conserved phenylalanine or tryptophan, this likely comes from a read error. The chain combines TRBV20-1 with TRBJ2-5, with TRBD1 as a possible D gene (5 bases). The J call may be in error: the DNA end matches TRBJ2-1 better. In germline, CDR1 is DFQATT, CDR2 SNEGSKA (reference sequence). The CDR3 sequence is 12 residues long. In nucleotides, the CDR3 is TGCAGTCTATCCGACAGAACCAATGAGCAGTTCTCC. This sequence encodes CSLSDRTNEQFS.

The CDR3: CSARGRSGGSEQFF. CDR3 nucleotide sequence: TGCAGTGCTAGAGGAAGGTCCGGGGGCTCTGAGCAGTTCTTC. This chain uses TRBV20-1 with TRBJ2-1, with D perhaps TRBD1 or TRBD2 (6 bases each). V shed 1 base and J shed 9 bases, with 16 bases lying between them. CDR3 length: 14 residues. Germline CDR1 and CDR2: DFQATT and SNEGSKA (reference sequence).

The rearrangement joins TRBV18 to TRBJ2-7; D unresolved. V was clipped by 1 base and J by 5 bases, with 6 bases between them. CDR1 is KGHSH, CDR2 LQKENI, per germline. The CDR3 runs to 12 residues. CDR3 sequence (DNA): TGTGCCAGCTCACCACTTGACGACGAGCAGTACTTC. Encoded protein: CASSPLDDEQYF.

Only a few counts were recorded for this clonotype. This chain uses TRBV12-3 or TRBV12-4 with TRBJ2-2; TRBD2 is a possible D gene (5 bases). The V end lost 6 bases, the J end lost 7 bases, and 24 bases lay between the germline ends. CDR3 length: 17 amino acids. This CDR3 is CASSQPLALGLGGELFF. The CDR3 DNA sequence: TGTGCCAGCAGCCAACCTTTGGCTCTAGGACTCGGCGGGGAGCTGTTTTTT.

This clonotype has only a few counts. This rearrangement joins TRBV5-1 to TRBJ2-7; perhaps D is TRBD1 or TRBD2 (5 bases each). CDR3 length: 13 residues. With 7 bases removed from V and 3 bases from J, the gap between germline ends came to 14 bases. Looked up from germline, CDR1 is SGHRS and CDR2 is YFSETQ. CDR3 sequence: CASRDLASYEQYF. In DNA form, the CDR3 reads TGCGCCAGCCGGGACCTTGCGAGCTACGAGCAGTACTTC.